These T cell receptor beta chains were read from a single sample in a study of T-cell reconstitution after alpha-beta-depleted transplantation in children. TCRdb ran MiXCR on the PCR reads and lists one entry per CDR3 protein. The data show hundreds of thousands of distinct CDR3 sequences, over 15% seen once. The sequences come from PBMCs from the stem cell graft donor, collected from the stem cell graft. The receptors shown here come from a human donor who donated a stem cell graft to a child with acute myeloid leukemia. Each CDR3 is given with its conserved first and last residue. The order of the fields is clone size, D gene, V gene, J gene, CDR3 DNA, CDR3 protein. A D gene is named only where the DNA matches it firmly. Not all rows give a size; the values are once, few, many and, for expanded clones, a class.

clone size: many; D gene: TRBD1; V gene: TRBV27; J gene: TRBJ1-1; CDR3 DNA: TGTGCCAGCAGAGATCCGGGACAGCCCCGCTTTGAAGCTTTCTTT; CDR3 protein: CASRDPGQPRFEAFF
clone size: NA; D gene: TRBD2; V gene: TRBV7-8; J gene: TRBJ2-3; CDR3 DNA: TGTGCCAGCAACCAGCGGGGGGGGCGGACGCAGTATTTT; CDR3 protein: CASNQRGGRTQYF
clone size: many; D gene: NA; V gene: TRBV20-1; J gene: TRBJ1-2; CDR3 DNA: TGCAGTGCTGGGATGAGAGAAAATAACTATGGCTACACCTTC; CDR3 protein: CSAGMRENNYGYTF
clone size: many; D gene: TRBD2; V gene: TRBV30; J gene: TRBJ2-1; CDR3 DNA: TGTGCCTGGAGTTCGGGGGGTGCCAGGTTCTTC; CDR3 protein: CAWSSGGARFF
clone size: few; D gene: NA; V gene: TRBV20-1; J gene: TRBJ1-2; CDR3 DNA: TGCAGTGCTAGAGAAGTCTATGGCTACACCTTC; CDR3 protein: CSAREVYGYTF
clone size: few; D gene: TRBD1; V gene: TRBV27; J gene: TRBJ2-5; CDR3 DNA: TGTGCCAGCGGGGCAGGGGGGACCCAGTACTTC; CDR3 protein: CASGAGGTQYF
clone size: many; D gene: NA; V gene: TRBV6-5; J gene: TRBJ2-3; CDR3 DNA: TGTGCCAGCAGTTTCGAGCGGTTCAGGGATACGCAGTATTTT; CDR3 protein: CASSFERFRDTQYF
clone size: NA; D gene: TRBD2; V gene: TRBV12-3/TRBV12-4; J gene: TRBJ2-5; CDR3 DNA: TGTGCCAGCAGTTGGACTAGCAATCGTTTAGAGACCCAGTACTTC; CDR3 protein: CASSWTSNRLETQYF
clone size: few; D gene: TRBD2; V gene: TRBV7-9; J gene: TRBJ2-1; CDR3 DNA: TGTGCCAGCAGCCCGTATGGCGGGGGGATCTCCTACAATGAGCAGTTCTTC; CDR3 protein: CASSPYGGGISYNEQFF
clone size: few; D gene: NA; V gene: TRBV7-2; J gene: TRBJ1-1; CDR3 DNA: TGTGCCAGCAGCTTAGAACCCGGGACTGAAGCTTTCTTT; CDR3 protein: CASSLEPGTEAFF
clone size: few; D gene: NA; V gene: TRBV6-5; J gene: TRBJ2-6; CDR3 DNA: TGTGCCAGCAGGCCGGGGGACCCGTCTGGGGCCAACGTCCTGACTTTC; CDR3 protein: CASRPGDPSGANVLTF
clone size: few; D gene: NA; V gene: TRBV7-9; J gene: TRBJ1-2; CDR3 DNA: TGTGCCAGCAGCTTAGCCGGCGGATACTATGGCTACACCTTC; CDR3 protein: CASSLAGGYYGYTF
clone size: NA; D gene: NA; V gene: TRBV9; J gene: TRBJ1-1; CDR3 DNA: TGTGCCAGCAGCGTAGGGTGGGACCCTGGGGTGTCTGAAGCTTTCTTT; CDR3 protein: CASSVGWDPGVSEAFF
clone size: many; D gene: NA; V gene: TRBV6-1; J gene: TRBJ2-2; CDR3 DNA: TGTGCCAGCAGCCTCGGAACCTCGGGCACCCCCGGGGAGCTGTTTTTT; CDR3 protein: CASSLGTSGTPGELFF
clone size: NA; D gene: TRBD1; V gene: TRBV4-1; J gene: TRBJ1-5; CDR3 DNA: TGCGCCAGCAGCCAAGCGGGACAGATAAATCAGCCCCAGCATTTT; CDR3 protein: CASSQAGQINQPQHF
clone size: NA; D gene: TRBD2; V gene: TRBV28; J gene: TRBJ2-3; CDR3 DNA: TGTGCCAGCACCCCCACGGGGGGGAGTACAGATACGCAGTATTTT; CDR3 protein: CASTPTGGSTDTQYF
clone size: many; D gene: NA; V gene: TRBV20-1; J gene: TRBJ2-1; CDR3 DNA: TGCAGTGCTAGGACGGGAATTCCCCACAATGAGCAGTTCTTC; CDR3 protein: CSARTGIPHNEQFF
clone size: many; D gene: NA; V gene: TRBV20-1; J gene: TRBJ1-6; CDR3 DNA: TGCAGTGCTAGAGAAAGCCCCCGGTCTTGGGGCTATAATTCACCCCTCCACTTT; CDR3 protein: CSARESPRSWGYNSPLHF
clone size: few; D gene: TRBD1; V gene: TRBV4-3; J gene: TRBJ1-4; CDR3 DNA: TGCGCCAGCAGCCGAATTACAGGGGGCCGGAATGAAAAACTGTTTTTT; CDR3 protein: CASSRITGGRNEKLFF
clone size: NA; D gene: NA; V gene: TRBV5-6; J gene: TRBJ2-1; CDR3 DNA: TGTGCCAGCAGCTCGAGACAGCCGGCCAATGAGCAGTTCTTC; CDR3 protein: CASSSRQPANEQFF
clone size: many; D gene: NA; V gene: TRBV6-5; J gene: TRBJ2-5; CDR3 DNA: TGTGCCAGCAGTTACGAGGCAGCCGGGGAGACCCAGTACTTC; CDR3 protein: CASSYEAAGETQYF
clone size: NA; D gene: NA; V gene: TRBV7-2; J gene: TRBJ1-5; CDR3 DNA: TGTGCCAGCAGCTACGGACGGTATGAGAGCAATCAGCCCCAGCATTTT; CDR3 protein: CASSYGRYESNQPQHF
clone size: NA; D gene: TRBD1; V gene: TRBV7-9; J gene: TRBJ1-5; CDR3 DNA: TGTGCCAGCACCGCAACCGGACAGGGGAATCAGCCCCAGCATTTT; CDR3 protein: CASTATGQGNQPQHF
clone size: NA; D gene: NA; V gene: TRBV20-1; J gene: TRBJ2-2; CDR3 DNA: TGCAGTGCTAGAGATGTAAGGGGCGCCCCCGGGGAGCTGTTTTTT; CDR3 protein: CSARDVRGAPGELFF
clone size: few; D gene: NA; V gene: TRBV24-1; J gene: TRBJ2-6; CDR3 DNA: TGTGCCACCAGTGATACCGCCAGGGGAAATCTAGGGGCCAACGTCCTGACTTTC; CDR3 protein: CATSDTARGNLGANVLTF
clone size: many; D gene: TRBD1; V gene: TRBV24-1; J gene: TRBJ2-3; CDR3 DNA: TGTGCCACCAGTGATTTTTCCCGGACAGGGGACACAGATACGCAGTATTTT; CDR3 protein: CATSDFSRTGDTDTQYF
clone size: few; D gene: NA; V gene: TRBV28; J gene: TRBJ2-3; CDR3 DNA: TGTGCCAGCTTCGGGTCAGTGGGGGATACGCAGTATTTT; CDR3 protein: CASFGSVGDTQYF
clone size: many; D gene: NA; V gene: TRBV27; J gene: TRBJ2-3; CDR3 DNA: TGTGCCAGCAGTTTAGGGAGCGGATACACAGATACGCAGTATTTT; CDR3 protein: CASSLGSGYTDTQYF
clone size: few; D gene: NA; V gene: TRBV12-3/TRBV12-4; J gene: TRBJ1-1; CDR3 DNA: TGTGCCAGCAGTTTGCAGGACGAAGCTTTCTTT; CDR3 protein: CASSLQDEAFF
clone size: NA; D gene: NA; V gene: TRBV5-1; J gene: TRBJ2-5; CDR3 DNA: TGCGCCTTGGGACTCGGGGGTCAAGAGACCCAGTACTTC; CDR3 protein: CALGLGGQETQYF
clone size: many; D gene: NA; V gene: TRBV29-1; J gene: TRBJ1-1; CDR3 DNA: TGCAGCGTTGTGGGGGTGGAGGGAACTGAAGCTTTCTTT; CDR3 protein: CSVVGVEGTEAFF
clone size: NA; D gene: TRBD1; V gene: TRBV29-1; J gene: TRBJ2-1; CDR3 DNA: TGCAGCGTTGATGGCGTGCCGGACAGGGAGGACGGCAATGAGCAGTTCTTC; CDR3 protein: CSVDGVPDREDGNEQFF
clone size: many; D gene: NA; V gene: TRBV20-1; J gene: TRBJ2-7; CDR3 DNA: TGCAGTGCCGGCATACCAACCTACGAGCAGTACTTC; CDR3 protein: CSAGIPTYEQYF
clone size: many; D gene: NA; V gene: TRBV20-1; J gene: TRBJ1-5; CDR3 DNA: TGCAGTGCTAGTCATGGGTGGGATCAGCCCCAGCATTTT; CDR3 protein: CSASHGWDQPQHF
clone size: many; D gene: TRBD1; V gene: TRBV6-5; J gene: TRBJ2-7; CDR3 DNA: TGTGCCAGCAGTTATATACAGGGGCCCTACGAGCAGTACTTC; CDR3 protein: CASSYIQGPYEQYF
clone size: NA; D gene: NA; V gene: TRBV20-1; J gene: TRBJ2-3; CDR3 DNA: TGCAGTGCTAGAGATTTTGTTACAGATACGCAGTATTTT; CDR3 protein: CSARDFVTDTQYF
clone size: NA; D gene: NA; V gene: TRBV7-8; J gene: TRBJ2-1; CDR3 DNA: TGTGCCAGCAGCTTAGATACAGGGAGGATCTACAATGAGCAGTTCTTC; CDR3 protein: CASSLDTGRIYNEQFF
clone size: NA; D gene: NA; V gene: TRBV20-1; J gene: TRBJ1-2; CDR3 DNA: TGCAGTGCAAGTATCTCAGGGAAGGATGGCTACACCTTC; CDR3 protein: CSASISGKDGYTF
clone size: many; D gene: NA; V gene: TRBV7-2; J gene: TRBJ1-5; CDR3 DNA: TGTGCCAGCAGCTTAGCCGGGACTCTAAATCAGCCCCAGCATTTT; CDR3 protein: CASSLAGTLNQPQHF
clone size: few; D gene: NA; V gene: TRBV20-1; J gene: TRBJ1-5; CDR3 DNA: TGCAGTGCTGGGGAGCCCCAGCATTTT; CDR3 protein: CSAGEPQHF
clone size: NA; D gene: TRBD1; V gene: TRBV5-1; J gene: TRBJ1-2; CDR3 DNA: TGCGCCAGCAGCATGGGACAGGACTATGGCTACACCTTC; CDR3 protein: CASSMGQDYGYTF
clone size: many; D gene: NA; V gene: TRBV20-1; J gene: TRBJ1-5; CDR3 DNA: TGCAGTGCTAGAGATTCACAGCCCTCCCTTGGGGCCCAGCATTTT; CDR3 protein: CSARDSQPSLGAQHF
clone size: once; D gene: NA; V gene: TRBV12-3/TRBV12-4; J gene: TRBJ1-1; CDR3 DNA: TGTGCCAGCAGTTTAGAAATGGGGCCGGGGCCGAGAACTGAAGCTTTCTTT; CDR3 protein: CASSLEMGPGPRTEAFF
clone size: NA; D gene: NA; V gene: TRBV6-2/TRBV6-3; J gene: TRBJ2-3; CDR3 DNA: TGTGCCAGCACTGAAACACGGCCGAGACAGACGACCGACTGGGATACGCAGTATTTT; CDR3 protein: CASTETRPRQTTDWDTQYF
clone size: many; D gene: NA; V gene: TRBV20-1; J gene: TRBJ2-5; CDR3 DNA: TGCAGTGCTAGTAAAGGTATACGCCAAGAGACCCAGTACTTC; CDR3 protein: CSASKGIRQETQYF
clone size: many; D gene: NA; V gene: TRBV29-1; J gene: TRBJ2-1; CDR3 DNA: TGCAGCGTTTTACTTACAGGGCATGAGCAGTTCTTC; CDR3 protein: CSVLLTGHEQFF
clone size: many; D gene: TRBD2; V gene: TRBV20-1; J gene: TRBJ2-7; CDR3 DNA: TGCAGTGCTCGGGGGGTCGAGCAGTACTTC; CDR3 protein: CSARGVEQYF